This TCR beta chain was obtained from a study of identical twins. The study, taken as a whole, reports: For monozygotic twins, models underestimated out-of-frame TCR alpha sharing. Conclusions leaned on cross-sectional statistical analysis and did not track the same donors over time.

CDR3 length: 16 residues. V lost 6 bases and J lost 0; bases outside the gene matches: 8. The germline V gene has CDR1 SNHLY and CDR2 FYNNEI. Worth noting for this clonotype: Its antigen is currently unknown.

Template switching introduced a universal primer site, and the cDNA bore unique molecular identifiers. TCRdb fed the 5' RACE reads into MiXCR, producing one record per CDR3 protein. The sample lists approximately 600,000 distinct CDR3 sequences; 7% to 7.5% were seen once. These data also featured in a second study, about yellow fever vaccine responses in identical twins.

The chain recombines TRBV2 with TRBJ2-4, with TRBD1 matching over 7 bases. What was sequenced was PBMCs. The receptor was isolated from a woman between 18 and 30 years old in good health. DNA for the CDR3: TGTGCCAGCAGGGATAGACAGGGACGAGCCAAAAACATTCAGTACTTC. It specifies CASRDRQGRAKNIQYF.